This T cell receptor beta chain came from a study of cytomegalovirus exposure and HLA in healthy donors. Primers for the PCR totalled 60 Vbeta and 13 Jbeta. Measured with immunoSEQ multiplex PCR; TCRdb has only the in-frame clones, and not every one. Its clone listing holds approximately 120,000 clones. Details on this clone: The antigen is not known.

V shed 1 base and J shed 4 bases, with 16 bases lying between them. The length of the CDR3 is 16 residues. Looked up from germline, CDR1 is MDHEN and CDR2 is SYDVKM. Study-level points and caveats: In an earlier analysis, about 87% or about 30%: the productive usage of most TCR beta V segments.

This receptor was obtained from a middle-aged man in good health and CMV-seronegative. The sequenced sample was PBMCs. The rearrangement links TRBV28 to TRBJ1-2, with D possibly being TRBD1 (6 bases). CDR3 nucleotides: TGTGCCAGCAGTTTATTGGCGGGGGGGCGCGTCTATGGCTACACCTTC. It translates to CASSLLAGGRVYGYTF.